A single sample gave rise to the 17 T cell receptor beta chains below, sequenced in a study of OX40 agonist ivuxolimab in advanced cancers. TCRdb's copy holds only in-frame clones and misses some; the assay was immunoSEQ multiplex PCR. This sample carries approximately 73,000 clones, about nine tenths of them seen once, and the ten largest clones take 1.3%. The sequenced sample was CD4+ or CD8+ T cells sorted from blood, obtained in a trial of the OX40 agonist ivuxolimab. These receptor sequences come from an adult with an advanced solid tumor such as melanoma, head and neck, liver or kidney cancer.

This chain links TRBV19 with TRBJ1-5; no clear D gene. The CDR3 spans 15 residues. The germline V gene has CDR1 LNHDA and CDR2 SQIVND (reference sequence). Trimming cost V 2 bases and J 2 bases, with 10 bases left between them. This chain's CDR3 is CASSITGFGNQPQHF. DNA of the CDR3: TGTGCCAGTAGTATAACCGGGTTCGGCAATCAGCCCCAGCATTTT.

The rearrangement uses TRBV2 and TRBJ2-5; 12 bases match TRBD2. Judging by the DNA end, TRBJ2-7 fits better; the J call may be wrong. The V gene's germline CDR1 is SNHLY and CDR2 FYNNEI. The CDR3 is 16 residues long. CDR3 coding DNA: TGTGCCAGCAGTGGGGCTGGACTAGCGGGGAGCTACGAGCAGTACTTC. It codes for CASSGAGLAGSYEQYF.

CDR3 nucleotides: TGTGCCTGGAGTAATACAGGGGCGGGCTACACCTTC. Protein product: CAWSNTGAGYTF. The chain has TRBV30 and TRBJ1-2; TRBD1 matches at 7 bases. After removal of 2 bases from V and 8 bases from J, the junction contained 5 bases not matched to a gene. The CDR3 has 12 residues. Germline values: CDR1 GTSNPN, CDR2 SVGIG (reference sequence).

The chain recombines TRBV5-1 with TRBJ2-5, with 14 nucleotides matching TRBD2. Germline V gene lookup returns CDR1 SGHRS and CDR2 YFSETQ. The CDR3 is 17 amino acids. Trimming took 0 bases from V and 2 from J; bases not matched to a gene: 3. The DNA for the CDR3 is TGCGCCAGCAGCTTGGCCGGGACTAGCGGGGGACAAGAGACCCAGTACTTC. It codes for CASSLAGTSGGQETQYF.

V and J are TRBV30 and TRBJ1-5, with D possibly TRBD1 on 5 matching bases. The germline V gene has CDR1 GTSNPN and CDR2 SVGIG (reference sequence). The CDR3 loop spans 15 amino acids. The V and J ends lost 2 bases and 2 bases respectively, with 13 bases between them. The CDR3 coding sequence is TGTGCCTGGAGTCTGGGGGGGTTCCGCAATCAGCCCCAGCATTTT. Amino acids: CAWSLGGFRNQPQHF.

This chain links TRBV7-3 with TRBJ2-2; 10 nucleotides agree with TRBD2. CDR3 length: 16 amino acids. Trimming removed 1 base from V and 4 bases from J; junction bases left unmatched: 3. Germline V gene sequence: CDR1 SGHTA, CDR2 FQGTGA. CDR3 sequence reads: CASSLRLAGFTGELFF. CDR3 sequence (DNA): TGTGCCAGCAGCTTAAGACTAGCGGGTTTCACCGGGGAGCTGTTTTTT. Together with reference TRBV7-3 and TRBJ2-2, the CDR3 gives the full variable domain: GAGVSQTPSNKVTEKGKYVELRCDPISGHTALYWYRQSLGQGPEFLIYFQGTGAADDSGLPNDRFFAVRPEGSVSTLKIQRTERGDSAVYLCASSLRLAGFTGELFFGEGSRLTVL.

This rearrangement joins TRBV5-5 to TRBJ1-1; D is uncertain. Germline CDR1 and CDR2: SGHKS and YYEKEE (reference sequence). V lost 0 bases to trimming and J lost 0 bases, with 9 bases between them. This CDR3 is built from 15 residues. The CDR3 protein is CASSLVAVMNTEAFF. The CDR3 DNA follows: TGTGCCAGCAGCTTGGTTGCAGTCATGAACACTGAAGCTTTCTTT.

The CDR3 here is CASSLGWGGSSTDTQYF. In nucleotides, the CDR3 is TGTGCCAGCTCACTGGGATGGGGGGGCTCTAGCACAGATACGCAGTATTTT. This sequence joins TRBV18 and TRBJ2-3; maybe TRBD2 (7 bases). V was shortened by 4 bases and J by 0 bases, with 17 bases between the two germline ends. The V gene's germline CDR1 is KGHSH and CDR2 LQKENI. There are 17 residues in the CDR3.

The chain recombines TRBV6-6 with TRBJ1-4, with TRBD1 matching 8 bases. The CDR3 is made up of 14 amino acids. Germline CDR1 MNHNY, CDR2 SVGAGI (reference sequence). The V segment lost 6 bases and the J segment 7 bases; nucleotides outside the gene matches: 7. CDR3: CASRMGQEGEKLFF. In DNA, the CDR3 is TGTGCCAGCAGAATGGGACAGGAGGGTGAAAAACTGTTTTTT.

The V call is TRBV9, the J call TRBJ2-1, with TRBD2 matching over 10 bases. This CDR3 has 16 residues. Per germline, CDR1 SGDLS and CDR2 YYNGEE. J was trimmed by 5 bases and V by 3 bases; bases with no gene match: 8. CDR3 DNA sequence: TGTGCCAGCAGCGCCTCTAGCGGGGGTCAACACAATGAGCAGTTCTTC. This translates into CASSASSGGQHNEQFF. The full variable domain, rest sourced from reference TRBV9 and TRBJ2-1, is DSGVTQTPKHLITATGQRVTLRCSPRSGDLSVYWYQQSLDQGLQFLIQYYNGEERAKGNILERFSAQQFPDLHSELNLSSLELGDSALYFCASSASSGGQHNEQFFGPGTRLTVL.

This clone has only one observation. A junction boundary mismatches the germline segment, possibly from a read error. The chain combines TRBV7-7 with TRBJ1-2; D call uncertain. CDR3 length equals 12 residues. CDR1 and CDR2 from the germline V gene are SSHAT and FNYEAQ (reference sequence). CDR3 in amino acids: CAQTTENYGYTF. The DNA of the CDR3 is TGCGCGCAGACTACGGAGAACTATGGCTACACCTTC.

The chain joins TRBV11-2 to TRBJ2-3; D gene unclear. This CDR3 has 14 residues. V lost 1 base and J 0 bases, leaving 5 bases between the germline ends. The germline gives CDR1 SGHAT, CDR2 FQNNGV. DNA of the CDR3: TGTGCCAGCAGCTTAGGGCTTAGCACAGATACGCAGTATTTT. This gives the protein CASSLGLSTDTQYF.

V usage is TRBV18 and J usage is TRBJ1-2; 7 nucleotides line up with TRBD1. The CDR3 covers 14 residues. Germline V lookup: CDR1 KGHSH, CDR2 LQKENI. The V segment lost 0 bases and the J segment 4 bases; nucleotides outside the gene matches: 2. CDR3 sequence reads: CASSPPNRGYGYTF. The CDR3 coding sequence is TGTGCCAGCTCACCACCGAACAGGGGCTATGGCTACACCTTC.

The genes are TRBV7-3 and TRBJ2-1; 8 bases agree with TRBD2. This CDR3 is 14 amino acids long. Germline assignment: CDR1 SGHTA and CDR2 FQGTGA. The J segment lost 7 bases and the V segment lost 1 base, leaving 3 bases of the junction unmatched. This chain's CDR3 is CASSLSGGINEQFF. CDR3 coding DNA: TGTGCCAGCAGCTTAAGCGGGGGGATAAATGAGCAGTTCTTC.

V is TRBV15 and J is TRBJ2-2, with D perhaps being TRBD1 or TRBD2 (5 bases each). Germline CDR1 is LNHNV and CDR2 is YYDKDF (reference sequence). V was cut by 2 bases and J by 6 bases, with 10 bases left in between. The CDR3 is made up of 14 amino acids. CDR3 amino acids: CATSRTGPPGELFF. CDR3 DNA: TGTGCCACCAGCAGAACGGGGCCTCCCGGGGAGCTGTTTTTT.

This clone was counted between two and nine times. The chain is built from TRBV5-6 and TRBJ1-5; possible D gene TRBD1, 6 bases. Looked up from germline, CDR1 is SGHDT and CDR2 is YYEEEE. CDR3 size: 14 residues. V lost 5 bases, J lost 5 bases, and 14 bases lay in between. The CDR3 loop reads CASRLQGGHQPQHF. As DNA, the CDR3 is TGTGCCAGCAGATTACAGGGCGGGCATCAGCCCCAGCATTTT.

In its sample, this clone was seen a few times. V usage is TRBV11-2 and J usage is TRBJ2-1; tentatively, D is TRBD1 (6 bases). The CDR3 length is 15 residues. V was clipped by 5 bases and J by 7 bases, with 18 bases between them. Germline loops: CDR1 SGHAT, CDR2 FQNNGV. Here the CDR3 DNA reads TGTGCCAGCAGCGAGGGGCCGGCAGGGGAGAATGAGCAGTTCTTC. This sequence encodes CASSEGPAGENEQFF. Full variable domain (remainder filled in from reference TRBV11-2 and TRBJ2-1): EAGVAQSPRYKIIEKRQSVAFWCNPISGHATLYWYQQILGQGPKLLIQFQNNGVVDDSQLPKDRFSAERLKGVDSTLKIQPAKLEDSAVYLCASSEGPAGENEQFFGPGTRLTVL.